The source of this TCR beta chain is a study of cytomegalovirus exposure and HLA in healthy donors. As concerns this clone: Antigen: not known.

In germline, CDR1 is SEHNR, CDR2 FQNEAQ (reference sequence). J gave up 4 bases and V 1 base, and 7 bases lay outside the gene matches. This CDR3 has 15 amino acids. Use of 60 Vbeta and 13 Jbeta primers characterized the PCR. Profiled with immunoSEQ multiplex PCR; TCRdb holds only in-frame clones, not every one. The sample includes around 150,000 clones, about four fifths of them seen just once. Study-wide findings and caveats: V- and J-gene trimming in TCR beta was tied to a missense DCLRE1C variant by an analysis performed later. Reports credit the classifier with highly specific, highly sensitive diagnosis of cytomegalovirus status.

The chain uses TRBV7-9 and TRBJ2-7; 7 positions agree with TRBD1. This receptor was obtained from a human donor in good health. The sequenced sample consisted of PBMCs. The CDR3 DNA follows: TGTGCCAGCAGCTTAGTCGGACAGGTAGAATACGAGCAGTACTTC. It yields the protein CASSLVGQVEYEQYF. Filled out from reference TRBV7-9 and TRBJ2-7, the complete variable domain reads DTGVSQNPRHKITKRGQNVTFRCDPISEHNRLYWYRQTLGQGPEFLTYFQNEAQLEKSRLLSDRFSAERPKGSFSTLEIQRTEQGDSAMYLCASSLVGQVEYEQYFGPGTRLTVT.